A selection of T cell receptor beta chains follows, all from one sample in a study of a mutant IDH1 vaccine in newly diagnosed glioma. These TCRs' antigens remain unknown. Sequenced by immunoSEQ multiplex PCR; TCRdb stores in-frame clones only, minus some. The repertoire holds 73,000 or so clones, with 84% as singletons. Material: PBMCs, obtained from a glioma patient whose treatment included an IDH1 peptide vaccine. Receptors were obtained from a young man with glioma. Each CDR3 is given with its conserved first and last residue. Fields, in order: clone size, V gene, CDR3 length, J gene, D gene, CDR3 protein, CDR3 DNA. D genes are given only for firm matches. A row's size may be missing; if present it is once, few, many or a size class.

abundance: -; v_gene: TRBV7-9; len: 15; j_gene: TRBJ1-2; d_gene: -; CDR3aa: CASSRVRQANYGYTF; CDR3nt: TGTGCCAGCAGCCGAGTTAGGCAGGCTAACTATGGCTACACCTTC
abundance: -; v_gene: TRBV6-6; len: 14; j_gene: TRBJ1-1; d_gene: TRBD1; CDR3aa: CASSDRTGPTEAFF; CDR3nt: TGTGCCAGCAGCGACCGGACAGGTCCCACTGAAGCTTTCTTT
abundance: -; v_gene: TRBV7-2; len: 13; j_gene: TRBJ1-2; d_gene: -; CDR3aa: CASSFDRGSGYTF; CDR3nt: TGTGCCAGCAGCTTTGACCGGGGGAGTGGCTACACCTTC
abundance: -; v_gene: TRBV4-3; len: 15; j_gene: TRBJ1-5; d_gene: -; CDR3aa: CASSQARGTSQPQHF; CDR3nt: TGCGCCAGCAGCCAAGCTCGGGGGACGTCTCAGCCCCAGCATTTT
abundance: -; v_gene: TRBV25-1; len: 13; j_gene: TRBJ2-2; d_gene: -; CDR3aa: CASSESQAKGLFF; CDR3nt: TGTGCCAGCAGTGAAAGCCAAGCGAAGGGCCTGTTTTTT
abundance: -; v_gene: TRBV9; len: 16; j_gene: TRBJ2-1; d_gene: TRBD2; CDR3aa: CASSAVAGGTYNEQFF; CDR3nt: TGTGCCAGCAGCGCCGTAGCGGGGGGAACCTACAATGAGCAGTTCTTC
abundance: -; v_gene: TRBV5-4; len: 15; j_gene: TRBJ2-5; d_gene: TRBD2; CDR3aa: CASSRAGTSGGTQYF; CDR3nt: TGTGCCAGCAGCCGTGCCGGGACTAGCGGGGGGACCCAGTACTTC
abundance: -; v_gene: TRBV11-2; len: 15; j_gene: TRBJ2-7; d_gene: TRBD2; CDR3aa: CASSDRAGGLHEQYF; CDR3nt: TGTGCCAGCAGCGATCGAGCGGGAGGGCTGCACGAGCAGTACTTC
abundance: -; v_gene: TRBV5-1; len: 15; j_gene: TRBJ1-4; d_gene: -; CDR3aa: CASSWGDVGYEKLFF; CDR3nt: TGCGCCAGCAGCTGGGGGGACGTTGGGTATGAAAAACTGTTTTTT
abundance: -; v_gene: TRBV19; len: 18; j_gene: TRBJ1-2; d_gene: -; CDR3aa: CASSIGSLGFSSNYGYTF; CDR3nt: TGTGCCAGTAGTATAGGATCGCTTGGGTTTTCTTCTAACTATGGCTACACCTTC
abundance: -; v_gene: TRBV5-4; len: 16; j_gene: TRBJ2-3; d_gene: TRBD1; CDR3aa: CASSLRTGPKPDTQYF; CDR3nt: TGTGCCAGCAGCTTGAGGACAGGGCCGAAACCAGATACGCAGTATTTT
abundance: -; v_gene: TRBV6-5; len: 14; j_gene: TRBJ1-5; d_gene: -; CDR3aa: CASSYERGNQPQHF; CDR3nt: TGTGCCAGCAGTTACGAGAGGGGCAATCAGCCCCAGCATTTT
abundance: few; v_gene: TRBV4-1; len: 15; j_gene: TRBJ1-1; d_gene: -; CDR3aa: CASSQEGTAITEAFF; CDR3nt: TGCGCCAGCAGCCAAGAGGGCACTGCGATCACTGAAGCTTTCTTT
abundance: -; v_gene: TRBV20-1; len: 11; j_gene: TRBJ2-5; d_gene: -; CDR3aa: CSGQAQETQYF; CDR3nt: TGCAGTGGACAGGCGCAAGAGACCCAGTACTTC
abundance: -; v_gene: TRBV7-2; len: 16; j_gene: TRBJ2-2; d_gene: -; CDR3aa: CASSLERVENTGELFF; CDR3nt: TGTGCCAGCAGCTTAGAACGGGTTGAGAACACCGGGGAGCTGTTTTTT
abundance: -; v_gene: TRBV18; len: 14; j_gene: TRBJ1-2; d_gene: -; CDR3aa: CASSPVQGEYGYTF; CDR3nt: TGTGCCAGCTCACCAGTCCAGGGTGAATATGGCTACACCTTC
abundance: few; v_gene: TRBV6-1; len: 15; j_gene: TRBJ1-1; d_gene: TRBD1; CDR3aa: CASSEAGTGNTEAFF; CDR3nt: TGTGCCAGCAGTGAAGCAGGGACAGGCAACACTGAAGCTTTCTTT
abundance: -; v_gene: TRBV7-8; len: 16; j_gene: TRBJ1-6; d_gene: -; CDR3aa: CASSLGFRFDDSPLHF; CDR3nt: TGTGCCAGCAGCTTAGGGTTCCGATTCGATGATTCACCCCTCCACTTT
abundance: -; v_gene: TRBV29-1; len: 13; j_gene: TRBJ1-1; d_gene: TRBD1; CDR3aa: CSVLTGSKTEAFF; CDR3nt: TGCAGCGTATTGACAGGGTCGAAGACTGAAGCTTTCTTT
abundance: -; v_gene: TRBV27; len: 13; j_gene: TRBJ2-5; d_gene: -; CDR3aa: CASSPLGLETQYF; CDR3nt: TGTGCCAGCAGTCCCTTGGGGTTAGAGACCCAGTACTTC
abundance: -; v_gene: TRBV5-4; len: 15; j_gene: TRBJ1-2; d_gene: TRBD1; CDR3aa: CASSLAGQGPYGYTF; CDR3nt: TGTGCCAGCAGCTTGGCGGGACAGGGACCCTATGGCTACACCTTC
abundance: -; v_gene: TRBV7-9; len: 17; j_gene: TRBJ1-1; d_gene: -; CDR3aa: CASSPGGWGTKNTEAFF; CDR3nt: TGTGCCAGCAGCCCTGGGGGGTGGGGGACAAAGAACACTGAAGCTTTCTTT
abundance: -; v_gene: TRBV4-1; len: 17; j_gene: TRBJ2-5; d_gene: TRBD2; CDR3aa: CASSQDSPGGIQETQYF; CDR3nt: TGCGCCAGCAGCCAAGATTCCCCGGGGGGAATCCAAGAGACCCAGTACTTC
abundance: -; v_gene: TRBV6-5; len: 11; j_gene: TRBJ1-1; d_gene: -; CDR3aa: CASSRGGEAFF; CDR3nt: TGTGCCAGCAGTCGGGGGGGGGAAGCTTTCTTT
abundance: -; v_gene: TRBV7-8; len: 13; j_gene: TRBJ1-5; d_gene: -; CDR3aa: CASSYPGDQPQHF; CDR3nt: TGTGCCAGCAGCTACCCGGGAGATCAGCCCCAGCATTTT
abundance: -; v_gene: TRBV10-3; len: 14; j_gene: TRBJ2-5; d_gene: TRBD1; CDR3aa: CAISRGQLEETQYF; CDR3nt: TGTGCCATCAGTAGGGGACAGCTGGAGGAGACCCAGTACTTC
abundance: -; v_gene: TRBV10-2; len: 16; j_gene: TRBJ2-7; d_gene: -; CDR3aa: CASESVTGTSLREQYF; CDR3nt: TGCGCCAGCGAGAGCGTGACAGGGACTAGTCTTCGTGAGCAGTACTTC
abundance: -; v_gene: TRBV15; len: 17; j_gene: TRBJ2-3; d_gene: -; CDR3aa: CATSRDKAGVWVDTQYF; CDR3nt: TGTGCCACCAGCAGAGATAAGGCAGGGGTCTGGGTAGATACGCAGTATTTT
abundance: -; v_gene: TRBV30; len: 13; j_gene: TRBJ1-2; d_gene: -; CDR3aa: CARTRGGAWGYTF; CDR3nt: TGTGCCAGAACCAGAGGGGGGGCTTGGGGCTACACCTTC
abundance: -; v_gene: TRBV5-1; len: 15; j_gene: TRBJ2-1; d_gene: TRBD1; CDR3aa: CASSLGQGPYNEQFF; CDR3nt: TGCGCCAGCAGCTTGGGACAGGGGCCCTACAATGAGCAGTTCTTC
abundance: -; v_gene: TRBV11-2; len: 15; j_gene: TRBJ1-1; d_gene: TRBD1; CDR3aa: CASTSMDRANTEAFF; CDR3nt: TGTGCCAGCACCTCCATGGACAGGGCGAACACTGAAGCTTTCTTT
abundance: -; v_gene: TRBV27; len: 15; j_gene: TRBJ1-2; d_gene: -; CDR3aa: CASSLSAGSLYGYTF; CDR3nt: TGTGCCAGCAGTTTAAGCGCCGGGAGTCTCTATGGCTACACCTTC
abundance: -; v_gene: TRBV4-2; len: 16; j_gene: TRBJ1-4; d_gene: -; CDR3aa: CASSQAGGRTNEKLFF; CDR3nt: TGTGCCAGCAGCCAAGCGGGGGGAAGAACTAATGAAAAACTGTTTTTT
abundance: few; v_gene: TRBV19; len: 16; j_gene: TRBJ2-2; d_gene: -; CDR3aa: CASSIPGAANTGELFF; CDR3nt: TGTGCCAGTAGTATTCCGGGTGCCGCGAACACCGGGGAGCTGTTTTTT
abundance: once; v_gene: TRBV5-4; len: 15; j_gene: TRBJ1-4; d_gene: TRBD1; CDR3aa: CASSPQGQGGEKLFF; CDR3nt: TGTGCCAGCAGCCCACAGGGGCAGGGTGGTGAAAAACTGTTTTTT
abundance: -; v_gene: TRBV2; len: 13; j_gene: TRBJ1-6; d_gene: TRBD1; CDR3aa: CASSGQGAEPLHF; CDR3nt: TGTGCCAGCAGCGGACAGGGGGCGGAACCCCTCCACTTT
abundance: -; v_gene: TRBV5-1; len: 14; j_gene: TRBJ2-7; d_gene: -; CDR3aa: CASSFGQEGYEQYF; CDR3nt: TGCGCCAGCAGCTTCGGACAGGAGGGGTACGAGCAGTACTTC
abundance: once; v_gene: TRBV5-8; len: 15; j_gene: TRBJ1-5; d_gene: TRBD1; CDR3aa: CASSQGQPAFQPQHF; CDR3nt: TGTGCCAGCAGCCAGGGACAGCCAGCCTTTCAGCCCCAGCATTTT
abundance: few; v_gene: TRBV9; len: 13; j_gene: TRBJ1-1; d_gene: -; CDR3aa: CASSVTGNTEAFF; CDR3nt: TGTGCCAGCAGCGTAACAGGGAACACTGAAGCTTTCTTT
abundance: -; v_gene: TRBV27; len: 13; j_gene: TRBJ2-7; d_gene: TRBD1; CDR3aa: CASSLGQGGEQYF; CDR3nt: TGTGCCAGCAGTTTGGGACAGGGTGGGGAGCAGTACTTC
abundance: -; v_gene: TRBV19; len: 12; j_gene: TRBJ2-1; d_gene: -; CDR3aa: CASTDRGNEQFF; CDR3nt: TGTGCCAGTACCGATAGGGGGAATGAGCAGTTCTTC
abundance: -; v_gene: TRBV2; len: 13; j_gene: TRBJ1-5; d_gene: -; CDR3aa: CASSESGIQPQHF; CDR3nt: TGTGCCAGCAGTGAGTCAGGGATCCAGCCCCAGCATTTT
abundance: -; v_gene: TRBV14; len: 18; j_gene: TRBJ2-3; d_gene: TRBD2; CDR3aa: CASSQRTSGRAAADTQYF; CDR3nt: TGTGCCAGCAGCCAGAGGACTAGCGGGAGGGCCGCGGCAGATACGCAGTATTTT
abundance: -; v_gene: TRBV7-8; len: 16; j_gene: TRBJ2-3; d_gene: TRBD2; CDR3aa: CASSPRPGLYTDTQYF; CDR3nt: TGTGCCAGCAGCCCCCGGCCGGGACTATACACAGATACGCAGTATTTT
abundance: -; v_gene: TRBV2; len: 16; j_gene: TRBJ1-6; d_gene: -; CDR3aa: CASSLGRDPAGSPLHF; CDR3nt: TGTGCCAGCAGTCTTGGGAGGGATCCCGCTGGATCACCCCTCCACTTT
abundance: once; v_gene: TRBV7-7; len: 14; j_gene: TRBJ1-5; d_gene: -; CDR3aa: CASSPVPVGQPQHF; CDR3nt: TGTGCTAGCAGCCCGGTACCCGTGGGTCAGCCCCAGCATTTT
abundance: -; v_gene: TRBV4-3; len: 15; j_gene: TRBJ2-3; d_gene: -; CDR3aa: CASSQDQRSTDTQYF; CDR3nt: TGCGCCAGCAGCCAAGATCAGCGGAGCACAGATACGCAGTATTTT
abundance: -; v_gene: TRBV7-2; len: 14; j_gene: TRBJ1-1; d_gene: -; CDR3aa: CATARTGLNTEAFF; CDR3nt: TGTGCCACCGCCCGAACAGGGCTGAACACTGAAGCTTTCTTT
abundance: -; v_gene: TRBV4-2; len: 15; j_gene: TRBJ1-2; d_gene: TRBD1; CDR3aa: CASSSQSTGGYGYTF; CDR3nt: TGTGCCAGCAGCTCGCAGAGCACAGGGGGCTATGGCTACACCTTC
abundance: -; v_gene: TRBV6-5; len: 14; j_gene: TRBJ1-2; d_gene: -; CDR3aa: CASTRRIKAGGYTF; CDR3nt: TGTGCCAGCACCCGTCGTATCAAAGCAGGTGGCTACACCTTC
abundance: -; v_gene: TRBV27; len: 14; j_gene: TRBJ1-2; d_gene: -; CDR3aa: CASSFGNSNYGYTF; CDR3nt: TGTGCCAGCAGTTTTGGCAACTCTAACTATGGCTACACCTTC
abundance: -; v_gene: TRBV18; len: 16; j_gene: TRBJ1-3; d_gene: -; CDR3aa: CASSPPGSRSGNTIYF; CDR3nt: TGTGCCAGCTCACCACCGGGATCAAGATCTGGAAACACCATATATTTT
abundance: once; v_gene: TRBV18; len: 11; j_gene: TRBJ2-7; d_gene: -; CDR3aa: CASSRGYEQYF; CDR3nt: TGTGCCAGCTCCCGGGGATACGAGCAGTACTTC
abundance: -; v_gene: TRBV18; len: 17; j_gene: TRBJ1-1; d_gene: TRBD1; CDR3aa: CASSAGDRGVRNTEAFF; CDR3nt: TGTGCCAGCTCAGCCGGGGACAGGGGAGTTAGGAACACTGAAGCTTTCTTT
abundance: -; v_gene: TRBV5-5; len: 17; j_gene: TRBJ1-1; d_gene: -; CDR3aa: CASTPVGGQVGHTEAFF; CDR3nt: TGTGCCAGCACGCCAGTCGGGGGGCAAGTGGGTCACACTGAAGCTTTCTTT
abundance: -; v_gene: TRBV5-1; len: 13; j_gene: TRBJ1-2; d_gene: -; CDR3aa: CASSGTGNYGYTF; CDR3nt: TGCGCCAGCAGCGGAACAGGGAACTATGGCTACACCTTC
abundance: -; v_gene: TRBV5-4; len: 14; j_gene: TRBJ2-7; d_gene: -; CDR3aa: CASSRDFMGHEQYF; CDR3nt: TGTGCCAGTTCCCGAGATTTTATGGGGCACGAGCAGTACTTC
abundance: few; v_gene: TRBV7-3; len: 16; j_gene: TRBJ2-1; d_gene: TRBD2; CDR3aa: CASSYQAGGPRNEQFF; CDR3nt: TGTGCCAGCAGCTACCAAGCGGGAGGGCCACGAAATGAGCAGTTCTTC
abundance: -; v_gene: TRBV2; len: 14; j_gene: TRBJ1-2; d_gene: -; CDR3aa: CASSARGRNYGYTF; CDR3nt: TGTGCCAGCAGTGCTCGCGGCAGAAACTATGGCTACACCTTC